This T cell receptor beta chain was retrieved from a study of CD8+CD57+ T cells in acquired aplastic anemia. Those patients picked for sequencing had displayed CD8+CD57+ cell expansion on flow cytometry. Trimming removed 4 bases from V and 1 base from J; junction bases left unmatched: 5. This CDR3 is built from 15 residues. Germline-derived CDR1 and CDR2 are MNHEY and SVGAGI. The study profiled TCR beta VDJ and CDR3 using genomic DNA as template. Each CDR3 protein gets one entry after TCRdb re-called the reads with MiXCR. The sample gives about 160,000 distinct CDR3 sequences, 40% to 60% of which show up once; about 30% is in the top ten.

The sequence was collected from a human donor with aplastic anemia. This chain links TRBV6-5 with TRBJ2-7, with 9 bases lining up with TRBD1. The sequenced sample consisted of sorted CD4+, CD8+, or CD8+CD57+ T cells (not recorded which) from PBMCs. CDR3 in DNA: TGTGCCAGCAGTTCCGGACAGGGGCTATCCTACGAGCAGTACTTC. Its protein is CASSSGQGLSYEQYF.